Shown below are 7 T cell receptor beta chains from a single sample sequenced in a study of blood T cell repertoires in COVID-19. Libraries were prepared by immunoSEQ multiplex PCR; TCRdb keeps only in-frame clonotypes and omits some of them. Of tens of thousands of clones listed, roughly 82% are singletons. Material: peripheral blood. The receptor set was obtained from a woman older than 75 with acute or convalescent COVID-19.

This chain joins TRBV6-5 and TRBJ2-3, with D possibly being TRBD1 (6 bases). V was clipped by 2 bases and J by 6 bases, with 15 bases between them. Per the germline V gene, CDR1 is MNHEY and CDR2 is SVGAGI. The CDR3 is 15 residues long. The CDR3 region has the DNA TGTGCCAGCAGTTACCGCGGTCCCGACAGGGATACGCAGTATTTT. It translates to CASSYRGPDRDTQYF.

V and J are TRBV7-8 and TRBJ1-2, with D possibly being TRBD1 (5 bases). The CDR3 extends over 13 amino acids. Trimming shortened V by 2 bases and J by 8 bases, and 12 bases separated the two germline ends. Germline V gene lookup returns CDR1 SGHVS and CDR2 FQNEAQ. CDR3 region: CASSLQGLEGYTF. CDR3 nucleotide sequence: TGTGCCAGCAGCTTACAGGGTCTGGAGGGCTACACCTTC.

The gene calls are TRBV27 and TRBJ2-2; 16 positions agree with TRBD2. The CDR3 totals 22 residues. Trimming took 6 bases from V and 0 from J; bases not matched to a gene: 16. Germline loops: CDR1 MNHEY, CDR2 SMNVEV (reference sequence). The DNA for the CDR3 is TGTGCCAGCAGCGCCGGGACTAGCGGGAGGGTCGGGGTGCTCGCGAACACCGGGGAGCTGTTTTTT. This encodes CASSAGTSGRVGVLANTGELFF.

This clone is judged medium-sized. The V call is TRBV14, the J call TRBJ2-2; 12 bases align to TRBD2. After removal of 3 bases from V and 4 bases from J, the junction contained 6 bases not matched to a gene. The CDR3 has 17 residues. Per germline, CDR1 SGHDN and CDR2 FVKESK. The DNA of the CDR3 is TGTGCCAGCAGCCAGCGACTAGCGGGAGCGGGCACCGGGGAGCTGTTTTTT. It is translated as CASSQRLAGAGTGELFF.

This clone appeared a few times. The chain combines TRBV12-5 with TRBJ2-1; D may be TRBD2 (5 bases). The length of the CDR3 is 17 residues. CDR1 is LGHNT, CDR2 FRNRAP, per germline. The germline V and J ends were trimmed by 1 base and 0 bases, with 13 bases remaining between them. The CDR3 region is CASGLGRAASSYNEQFF. CDR3 coding DNA: TGTGCTAGTGGTTTGGGGCGGGCGGCTTCCTCCTACAATGAGCAGTTCTTC.

The rearrangement uses TRBV16 and TRBJ1-2, with 9 bases that match TRBD1. CDR1 KGHSY and CDR2 FQNENV come from the germline V gene. V lost 4 bases to trimming and J lost 8 bases; unmatched junction nucleotides: 5. The CDR3 is made up of 13 amino acids. CDR3 sequence: CASSPRTGAGYTF. CDR3 sequence (DNA): TGTGCCAGCAGCCCGCGGACAGGGGCCGGCTACACCTTC.

V is TRBV10-3 and J is TRBJ2-7, with 7 bases that match TRBD2. Germline V gene lookup returns CDR1 ENHRY and CDR2 SYGVKD. The CDR3 covers 12 residues. J gave up 7 bases and V 2 bases, and 2 bases lay outside the gene matches. CDR3 sequence (DNA): TGTGCCATCAGTGAGGGAGCGGGGGAGCAGTACTTC. Protein product: CAISEGAGEQYF.